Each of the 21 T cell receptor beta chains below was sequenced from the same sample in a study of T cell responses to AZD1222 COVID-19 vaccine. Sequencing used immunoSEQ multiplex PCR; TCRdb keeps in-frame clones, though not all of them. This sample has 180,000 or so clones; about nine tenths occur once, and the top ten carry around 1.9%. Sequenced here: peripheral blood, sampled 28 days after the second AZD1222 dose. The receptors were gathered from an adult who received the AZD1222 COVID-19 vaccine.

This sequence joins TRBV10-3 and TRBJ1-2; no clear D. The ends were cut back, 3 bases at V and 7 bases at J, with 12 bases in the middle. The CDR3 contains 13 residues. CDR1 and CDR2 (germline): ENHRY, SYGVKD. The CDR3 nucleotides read TGTGCCATCAGTGAATCCGGAGTAAGTGGCTACACCTTC. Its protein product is CAISESGVSGYTF.

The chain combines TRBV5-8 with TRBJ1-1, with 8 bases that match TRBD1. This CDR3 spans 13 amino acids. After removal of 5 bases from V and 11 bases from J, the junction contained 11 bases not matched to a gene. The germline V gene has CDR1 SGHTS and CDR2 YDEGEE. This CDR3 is CASSFRDRSEAFF. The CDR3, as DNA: TGTGCCAGCAGTTTCCGGGACAGGAGTGAGGCTTTCTTT.

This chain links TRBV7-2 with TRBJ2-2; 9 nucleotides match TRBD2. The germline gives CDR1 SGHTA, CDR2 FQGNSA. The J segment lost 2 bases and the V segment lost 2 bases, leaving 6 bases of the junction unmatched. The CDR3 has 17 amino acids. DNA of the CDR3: TGTGCCAGCAGCTTAATGTCCCTAGCGGGAAACACCGGGGAGCTGTTTTTT. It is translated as CASSLMSLAGNTGELFF. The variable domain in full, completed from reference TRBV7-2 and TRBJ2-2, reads GAGVSQSPSNKVTEKGKDVELRCDPISGHTALYWYRQSLGQGLEFLIYFQGNSAPDKSGLPSDRFSAERTGGSVSTLTIQRTQQEDSAVYLCASSLMSLAGNTGELFFGEGSRLTVL.

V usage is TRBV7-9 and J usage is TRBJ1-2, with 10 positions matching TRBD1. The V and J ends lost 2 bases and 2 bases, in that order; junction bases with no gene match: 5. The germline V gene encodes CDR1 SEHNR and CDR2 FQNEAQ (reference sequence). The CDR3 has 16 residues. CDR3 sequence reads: CASSLYPGQGNYGYTF. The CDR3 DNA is TGTGCCAGCAGCTTATACCCGGGACAGGGGAACTATGGCTACACCTTC. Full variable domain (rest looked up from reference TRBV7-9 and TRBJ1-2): DTGVSQNPRHKITKRGQNVTFRCDPISEHNRLYWYRQTLGQGPEFLTYFQNEAQLEKSRLLSDRFSAERPKGSFSTLEIQRTEQGDSAMYLCASSLYPGQGNYGYTFGSGTRLTVV.

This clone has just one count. The chain's CDR3 is CASSPSWGGTTYEQYF. For the CDR3, the DNA is TGTGCCAGCAGCCCGTCTTGGGGGGGGACAACCTACGAGCAGTACTTC. The chain uses TRBV9 and TRBJ2-7, with D maybe TRBD2 (7 bases). This CDR3 region has 16 residues. Trimming stripped 4 bases from V and 2 bases from J, with 19 bases between. The V gene's germline CDR1 is SGDLS and CDR2 YYNGEE. The full variable domain, in which reference TRBV9 and TRBJ2-7 provide the parts outside the CDR3, is DSGVTQTPKHLITATGQRVTLRCSPRSGDLSVYWYQQSLDQGLQFLIQYYNGEERAKGNILERFSAQQFPDLHSELNLSSLELGDSALYFCASSPSWGGTTYEQYFGPGTRLTVT.

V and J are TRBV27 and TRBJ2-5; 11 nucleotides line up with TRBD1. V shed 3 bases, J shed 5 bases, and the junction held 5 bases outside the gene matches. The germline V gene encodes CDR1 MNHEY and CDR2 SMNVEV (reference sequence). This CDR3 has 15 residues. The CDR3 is CASSLGQGEGETQYF. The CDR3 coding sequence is TGTGCCAGCAGTTTGGGACAGGGGGAAGGGGAGACCCAGTACTTC.

The CDR3 is CASRTDSLSNQPQHF. The DNA of the CDR3 is TGTGCCAGCAGGACGGACAGCCTCAGCAATCAGCCCCAGCATTTT. The rearrangement links TRBV6-4 to TRBJ1-5; D may be TRBD1 (6 bases). The CDR3 totals 15 residues. Trimming shortened V by 6 bases and J by 1 base, and 13 bases separated the two germline ends. From germline, CDR1 is MRHNA and CDR2 SNTAGT.

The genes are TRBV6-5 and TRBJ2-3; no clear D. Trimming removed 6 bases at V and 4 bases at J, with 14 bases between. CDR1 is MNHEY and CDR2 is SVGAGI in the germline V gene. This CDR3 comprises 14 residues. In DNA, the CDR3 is TGTGCCAGCAGCACCCTCTACCGTTCAGATACGCAGTATTTT. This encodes CASSTLYRSDTQYF.

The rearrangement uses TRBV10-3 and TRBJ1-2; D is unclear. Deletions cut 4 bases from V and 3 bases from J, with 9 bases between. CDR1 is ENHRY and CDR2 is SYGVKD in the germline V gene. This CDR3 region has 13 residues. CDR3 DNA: TGTGCCATCAGTGTAGACACTGACTATGGCTACACCTTC. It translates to CAISVDTDYGYTF.

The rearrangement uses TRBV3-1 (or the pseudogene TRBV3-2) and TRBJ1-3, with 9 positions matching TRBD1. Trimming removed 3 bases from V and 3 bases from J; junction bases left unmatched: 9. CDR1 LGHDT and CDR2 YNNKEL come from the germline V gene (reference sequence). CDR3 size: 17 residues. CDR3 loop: CASSQNDRGGGGNTIYF. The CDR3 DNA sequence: TGTGCCAGCAGCCAGAACGACAGGGGGGGAGGTGGAAACACCATATATTTT.

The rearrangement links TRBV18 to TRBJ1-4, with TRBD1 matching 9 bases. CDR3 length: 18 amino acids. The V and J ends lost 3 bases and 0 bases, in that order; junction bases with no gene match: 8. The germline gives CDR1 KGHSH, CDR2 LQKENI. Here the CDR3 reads CASSPKGQGTATNEKLFF. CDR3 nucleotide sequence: TGTGCCAGCTCACCTAAAGGACAGGGGACTGCAACTAATGAAAAACTGTTTTTT.

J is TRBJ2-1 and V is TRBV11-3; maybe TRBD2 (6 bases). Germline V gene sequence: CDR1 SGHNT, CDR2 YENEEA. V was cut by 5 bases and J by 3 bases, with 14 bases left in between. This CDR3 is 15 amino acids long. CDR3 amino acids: CASSPPGVGYNEQFF. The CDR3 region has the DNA TGTGCCAGCAGCCCCCCGGGGGTCGGCTACAATGAGCAGTTCTTC.

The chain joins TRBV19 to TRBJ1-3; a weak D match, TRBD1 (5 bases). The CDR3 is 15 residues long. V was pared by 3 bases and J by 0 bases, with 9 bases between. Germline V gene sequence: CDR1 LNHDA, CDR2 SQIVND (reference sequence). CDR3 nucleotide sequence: TGTGCCAGTAGTATCCAGGGCACCTCTGGAAACACCATATATTTT. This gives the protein CASSIQGTSGNTIYF. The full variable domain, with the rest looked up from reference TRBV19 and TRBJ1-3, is DGGITQSPKYLFRKEGQNVTLSCEQNLNHDAMYWYRQDPGQGLRLIYYSQIVNDFQKGDIAEGYSVSREKKESFPLTVTSAQKNPTAFYLCASSIQGTSGNTIYFGEGSWLTVV.

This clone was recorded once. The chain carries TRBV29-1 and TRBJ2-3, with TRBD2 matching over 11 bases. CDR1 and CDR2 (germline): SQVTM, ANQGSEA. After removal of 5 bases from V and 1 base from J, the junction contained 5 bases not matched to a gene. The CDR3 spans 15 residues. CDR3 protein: CSVSTLAGGTDTQYF. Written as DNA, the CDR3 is TGCAGCGTTTCTACACTAGCGGGGGGCACAGATACGCAGTATTTT.

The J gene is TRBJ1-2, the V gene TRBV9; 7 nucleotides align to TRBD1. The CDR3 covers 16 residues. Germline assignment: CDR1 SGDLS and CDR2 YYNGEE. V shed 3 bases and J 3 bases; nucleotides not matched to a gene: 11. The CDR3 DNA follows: TGTGCCAGCAGCGCGGAGACAGGGCCCCACTACTATGGCTACACCTTC. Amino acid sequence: CASSAETGPHYYGYTF.

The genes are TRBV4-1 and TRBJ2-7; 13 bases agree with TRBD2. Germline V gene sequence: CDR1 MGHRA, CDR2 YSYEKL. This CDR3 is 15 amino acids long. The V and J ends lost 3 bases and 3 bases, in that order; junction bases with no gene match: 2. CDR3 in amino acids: CASSQGTSGIYEQYF. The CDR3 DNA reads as TGCGCCAGCAGCCAGGGGACTAGCGGGATCTACGAGCAGTACTTC.

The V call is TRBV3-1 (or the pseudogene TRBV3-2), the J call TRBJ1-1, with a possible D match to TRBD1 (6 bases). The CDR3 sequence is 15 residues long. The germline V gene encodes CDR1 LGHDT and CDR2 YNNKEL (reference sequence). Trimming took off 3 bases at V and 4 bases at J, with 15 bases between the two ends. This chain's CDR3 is CASSQVDSGGTEAFF. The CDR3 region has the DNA TGTGCCAGCAGCCAGGTGGACAGCGGGGGCACTGAAGCTTTCTTT.

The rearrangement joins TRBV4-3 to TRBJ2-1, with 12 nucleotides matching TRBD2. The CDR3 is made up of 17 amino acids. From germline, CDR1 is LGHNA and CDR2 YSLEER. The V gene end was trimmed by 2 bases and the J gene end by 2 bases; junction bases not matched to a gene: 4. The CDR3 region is CASSQKLAGGTYNEQFF. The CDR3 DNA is TGCGCCAGCAGCCAAAAACTAGCGGGGGGCACCTACAATGAGCAGTTCTTC.

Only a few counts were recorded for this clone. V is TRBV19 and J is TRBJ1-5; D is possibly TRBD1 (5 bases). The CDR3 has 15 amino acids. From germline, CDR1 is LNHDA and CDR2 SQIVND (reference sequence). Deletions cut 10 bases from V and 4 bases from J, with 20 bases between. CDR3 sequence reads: CATLEEGAGNQPQHF. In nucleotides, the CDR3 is TGTGCCACCCTGGAGGAAGGGGCGGGGAATCAGCCCCAGCATTTT. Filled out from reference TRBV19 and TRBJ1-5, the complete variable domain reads DGGITQSPKYLFRKEGQNVTLSCEQNLNHDAMYWYRQDPGQGLRLIYYSQIVNDFQKGDIAEGYSVSREKKESFPLTVTSAQKNPTAFYLCATLEEGAGNQPQHFGDGTRLSIL.

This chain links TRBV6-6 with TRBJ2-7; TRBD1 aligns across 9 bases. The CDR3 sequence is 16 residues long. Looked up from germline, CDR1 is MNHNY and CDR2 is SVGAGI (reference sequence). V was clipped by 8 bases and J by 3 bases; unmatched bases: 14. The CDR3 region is CASATTMGQGLYEQYF. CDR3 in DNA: TGTGCCAGCGCAACTACAATGGGACAGGGTCTCTACGAGCAGTACTTC.

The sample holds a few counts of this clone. The CDR3 nucleotides are TGTGCCAGCAGCCATGGACTAGCCGAAGGGATAGGCACCGGGGAGCTGTTTTTT. Residues: CASSHGLAEGIGTGELFF. The V and J genes are TRBV3-1 (or the pseudogene TRBV3-2) and TRBJ2-2; 8 bases are a match to TRBD2. J was trimmed by 4 bases and V by 3 bases; bases with no gene match: 13. The germline gives CDR1 LGHDT, CDR2 YNNKEL (reference sequence). The length of the CDR3 is 18 residues.